These 30 T cell receptor beta chains originate from one sample sequenced in a study of regulatory T cells in long-lasting Graves disease. TCRdb passed the reads through MiXCR, listing each CDR3 protein once. Of several hundred distinct CDR3 sequences listed, roughly 80% are singletons. Making the TCR library involved RNA that had been extracted from PBMCs. The sequencing used peripheral blood mononuclear cells (PBMCs), collected with antithyroid drug treatment, in newly diagnosed or persistent Graves disease (not recorded which). These receptors all come from a woman under 40 with Graves disease.

This chain links TRBV12-3 or TRBV12-4 with TRBJ2-2, with a weak D call TRBD1 (5 bases). Trimming cost V 6 bases and J 7 bases, with 12 bases left between them. The CDR3 spans 13 residues. This chain's CDR3 is CASSPGMVGELFF. In DNA form, the CDR3 reads TGTGCCAGCAGCCCAGGGATGGTCGGGGAGCTGTTTTTT.

The rearrangement joins TRBV6-4 to TRBJ2-1, with D perhaps being TRBD1 or TRBD2 (5 bases each). The CDR3 has 15 residues. Trimming left V 0 bases short and J 5 bases short, with 11 bases between. Germline V gene sequence: CDR1 MRHNA, CDR2 SNTAGT. DNA of the CDR3: TGTGCCAGCAGTGACTCGTTGAAGGGACACAATGAGCAGTTCTTC. Protein product: CASSDSLKGHNEQFF.

The chain couples TRBV20-1 to TRBJ2-2; possibly TRBD2 for D (6 bases). V was clipped by 0 bases and J by 3 bases, with 17 bases between them. This CDR3 is built from 17 residues. Looked up from germline, CDR1 is DFQATT and CDR2 is SNEGSKA (reference sequence). CDR3 in amino acids: CSARDRFGGAYTGELFF. The CDR3 DNA is TGCAGTGCTAGAGATAGGTTCGGGGGAGCCTACACCGGGGAGCTGTTTTTT.

This chain connects TRBV4-1 to TRBJ2-1, with TRBD2 matching 8 bases. In germline, CDR1 is MGHRA, CDR2 YSYEKL. V lost 1 base to trimming and J lost 6 bases; unmatched junction nucleotides: 8. The CDR3 runs 16 residues. DNA of the CDR3: TGCGCCAGCAGCCAAGCTCGGGGGGGAACAAGCAATGAGCAGTTCTTC. Translated, it gives CASSQARGGTSNEQFF.

The chain is built from TRBV23-1 and TRBJ1-5; D not resolved. TRBV23-1 is marked as an open reading frame, function uncertain. Trimming shortened V by 0 bases and J by 7 bases, and 16 bases separated the two germline ends. The CDR3 runs 16 residues. This CDR3 is CASSQSVSTRGQPQHF. DNA for the CDR3: TGCGCCAGCAGTCAATCGGTCTCCACCCGCGGGCAGCCCCAGCATTTT.

The V gene is TRBV5-4, the J gene TRBJ2-1, with a possible D match to TRBD1 (5 bases). Germline values: CDR1 SGHNT, CDR2 YYREEE (reference sequence). The CDR3 is made up of 15 amino acids. V was trimmed by 7 bases and J by 7 bases, leaving 21 bases between them. In DNA form, the CDR3 reads TGTGCCAGCCAGGGAAAGTCTAACCCCGTAAATGAGCAGTTCTTC. This encodes CASQGKSNPVNEQFF.

The V call is TRBV29-1, the J call TRBJ2-7; 10 bases are a match to TRBD2. The J segment lost 2 bases and the V segment lost 5 bases, leaving 6 bases of the junction unmatched. Germline V gives CDR1 SQVTM, CDR2 ANQGSEA. This CDR3 comprises 14 residues. CDR3 nucleotides: TGCAGCGTTCGAAAGCGGGGGGGAACCTACGAGCAGTACTTC. Translating it yields CSVRKRGGTYEQYF.

The rearrangement links TRBV28 to TRBJ1-6; no definite D call. Germline V gene lookup returns CDR1 MDHEN and CDR2 SYDVKM. The CDR3 totals 13 residues. V dropped 1 base and J dropped 7 bases, with 5 bases sitting between them. The CDR3, as DNA: TGTGCCAGCAGTTTATCCGGAAATTCACCCCTCCACTTT. Translated: CASSLSGNSPLHF.

This clonotype is a singleton in its sample. The rearrangement uses TRBV11-2 and TRBJ2-1, with TRBD2 matching over 7 bases. V shed 5 bases and J 5 bases; nucleotides not matched to a gene: 12. The CDR3 sequence is 16 residues long. Looked up from germline, CDR1 is SGHAT and CDR2 is FQNNGV. The CDR3 DNA reads as TGTGCCAGCAGCAACCCCCGAGCGGGGCGGGACAATGAGCAGTTCTTC. It translates to CASSNPRAGRDNEQFF.

V gene TRBV11-1 combines with J gene TRBJ2-1; D gene uncertain. Trimming shortened V by 8 bases and J by 9 bases, and 17 bases separated the two germline ends. The CDR3 is made up of 13 amino acids. Germline values: CDR1 SGHAT, CDR2 FQDESV (reference sequence). The CDR3 loop is CASRPKKTSEQFF. The CDR3 coding sequence is TGTGCCAGCCGCCCCAAAAAAACAAGTGAGCAGTTCTTC.

This clonotype has a handful of counts. The rearrangement links TRBV6-1 to TRBJ1-1; the D gene is possibly TRBD1 (6 bases). Germline V CDR1 and CDR2: MNHNS, SASEGT. This CDR3 spans 14 amino acids. V lost 7 bases, J lost 6 bases, and 18 bases lay in between. CDR3: CASTDRYRAAEAFF. The CDR3 DNA follows: TGTGCCAGCACCGATCGTTACAGGGCGGCTGAAGCTTTCTTT.

J is TRBJ2-5 and V is TRBV7-6; D may be TRBD2 (5 bases). V lost 5 bases and J 5 bases, leaving 15 bases between the germline ends. Germline CDR1 is SGHVS and CDR2 is FNYEAQ. The CDR3 has 14 amino acids. The CDR3 bases are TGTGCCAGCAGCCCCACCGGGGTAGGGGAGACCCAGTACTTC. It specifies CASSPTGVGETQYF.

This sequence joins TRBV4-1 and TRBJ2-5; 15 bases map to TRBD2. Trimming took 5 bases from V and 6 from J; bases not matched to a gene: 4. CDR1 MGHRA and CDR2 YSYEKL come from the germline V gene. The CDR3 has 15 amino acids. CDR3 region: CASSNGLAGGKTQYF. DNA of the CDR3: TGCGCCAGCAGCAACGGACTAGCGGGGGGGAAGACCCAGTACTTC.

The rearrangement links TRBV3-1 to TRBJ1-2; D is unresolved. This CDR3 has 13 residues. CDR1 and CDR2 from the germline V gene are LGHDT and YNNKEL (reference sequence). Trimming left V 2 bases short and J 3 bases short, with 7 bases between. This chain's CDR3 is CASSQTGDYGYTF. CDR3 DNA sequence: TGTGCCAGCAGCCAAACTGGGGACTATGGCTACACCTTC.

This chain links TRBV12-3 or TRBV12-4 with TRBJ1-5, with 10 positions matching TRBD1. V lost 5 bases and J lost 2; bases outside the gene matches: 0. This CDR3 has 14 amino acids. This CDR3 reads CASSGTGGNQPQHF. For the CDR3, the DNA is TGTGCCAGCAGTGGGACAGGGGGCAATCAGCCCCAGCATTTT.

CDR3 DNA: TGCAGCGTTGAAAGGGGTGGCACAGATACGCAGTATTTT. This encodes CSVERGGTDTQYF. This chain links TRBV29-1 with TRBJ2-3; perhaps TRBD1 as D (5 bases). Trimming took 2 bases from V and 1 from J, leaving 7 bases between them. The CDR3 has 13 amino acids. Germline assignment: CDR1 SQVTM and CDR2 ANQGSEA.

This chain connects TRBV3-1 to TRBJ2-5; D is perhaps TRBD2 (5 bases). V lost 0 bases, J lost 3 bases, and 11 bases lay in between. CDR1 is LGHDT and CDR2 is YNNKEL in the germline V gene (reference sequence). This CDR3 has 15 residues. CDR3 nucleotide sequence: TGTGCCAGCAGCCAAGATTCGGCAGCGGAAGAGACCCAGTACTTC. Encoded protein: CASSQDSAAEETQYF.

The chain recombines TRBV28 with TRBJ1-1, with D unresolved. Germline CDR1 is MDHEN and CDR2 is SYDVKM. This CDR3 spans 11 amino acids. Trimming shortened V by 6 bases and J by 1 base, and 3 bases separated the two germline ends. The CDR3 spells CASRENTEAFF. The DNA for the CDR3 is TGTGCCAGCAGGGAGAACACTGAAGCTTTCTTT.

This clonotype was seen more than once but under ten times. The chain employs TRBV5-1 and TRBJ2-4; 13 nucleotides match TRBD2. This CDR3 has 14 amino acids. Trimming cost V 4 bases and J 13 bases; bases outside gene matches: 8. Germline V gene data show CDR1 as SGHRS and CDR2 as YFSETQ. The CDR3 sequence is CASSPGTSGVGQYF. CDR3 coding DNA: TGCGCCAGCAGCCCGGGGACTAGCGGGGTAGGGCAGTACTTC.

This chain links TRBV6-5 with TRBJ1-2; 10 nucleotides line up with TRBD1. CDR1 MNHEY and CDR2 SVGAGI come from the germline V gene. With 2 bases clipped from V and 8 bases from J, the junction kept 5 bases outside the gene matches. There are 14 residues in the CDR3. The CDR3 spells CASSYGTGVWGYTF. For the CDR3, the DNA is TGTGCCAGCAGTTACGGGACAGGGGTCTGGGGCTACACCTTC.

V is TRBV29-1 and J is TRBJ1-2; the D is unclear. The length of the CDR3 is 12 residues. Trimming took 0 bases from V and 3 from J, leaving 5 bases between them. Germline lookup yields CDR1 SQVTM and CDR2 ANQGSEA. The CDR3 spells CSVEEGYYGYTF. The CDR3 DNA sequence: TGCAGCGTTGAAGAGGGCTACTATGGCTACACCTTC.

The genes are TRBV28 and TRBJ1-2; no firm D call. This CDR3 contains 12 residues. Germline lookup yields CDR1 MDHEN and CDR2 SYDVKM. V dropped 6 bases and J dropped 4 bases, with 9 bases sitting between them. CDR3 sequence reads: CASSSRSYGYTF. The CDR3, as DNA: TGTGCCAGCAGCTCTCGAAGCTATGGCTACACCTTC.

The chain combines TRBV6-2 or TRBV6-3 with TRBJ2-2; D not certain. This CDR3 contains 15 residues. Looked up from germline, CDR1 is MNHEY and CDR2 is SVGEGT. Trimming pared 0 bases from V and 5 bases from J, leaving 10 bases between. The CDR3 DNA sequence: TGTGCCAGCAGTTACTCGTTAAAGGCGACCGGGGAGCTGTTTTTT. Translated: CASSYSLKATGELFF.

The chain couples TRBV10-2 to TRBJ1-5; tentatively, D is TRBD1 (6 bases). Between the trimmed V and J ends, which lost 0 bases and 7 bases, there was a span of 10 bases. This CDR3 contains 14 residues. Germline lookup yields CDR1 WSHSY and CDR2 SAAADI. CDR3 in amino acids: CASSESRGVQPQHF. CDR3 DNA sequence: TGCGCCAGCAGTGAGTCCAGGGGAGTACAGCCCCAGCATTTT.

The CDR3 DNA reads as TGTGCCAGCTCTTCGGGTACATTTGAAGCTTTCTTT. This translates into CASSSGTFEAFF. The chain recombines TRBV9 with TRBJ1-1; D call uncertain. Germline V gene lookup returns CDR1 SGDLS and CDR2 YYNGEE. The length of the CDR3 is 12 residues. Trimming removed 7 bases at V and 7 bases at J, with 14 bases between.

The chain links TRBV11-2 to TRBJ2-7; D might be TRBD2 (6 bases). V lost 1 base, J lost 6 bases, and 10 bases lay in between. The CDR3 contains 13 residues. CDR1 and CDR2 from the germline V gene are SGHAT and FQNNGV. CDR3 in DNA: TGTGCCAGCAGCTTAGTATTTAGCGGCGAGCAGTACTTC. Its protein product is CASSLVFSGEQYF.

The rearrangement joins TRBV9 to TRBJ2-3; D is unresolved. The V gene's germline CDR1 is SGDLS and CDR2 YYNGEE. V shed 1 base and J shed 2 bases, with 11 bases lying between them. The CDR3 sequence is 15 residues long. The DNA of the CDR3 is TGTGCCAGCAGCGTAAATCCCAGTCCCACAGATACGCAGTATTTT. Translation gives CASSVNPSPTDTQYF.

The chain employs TRBV27 and TRBJ1-6, with 7 nucleotides matching TRBD1. Germline trimming cut 4 bases from V and 6 bases from J; bases unmatched to any gene: 6. The CDR3 runs to 15 residues. The germline gives CDR1 MNHEY, CDR2 SMNVEV (reference sequence). CDR3 sequence (DNA): TGTGCCAGCAGTTCCACGACAGGGATTAATTCACCCCTCCACTTT. It is translated as CASSSTTGINSPLHF.

The CDR3 spells CSARSDDTIYF. The CDR3 nucleotides are TGCAGTGCTAGATCTGATGACACCATATATTTT. The chain recombines TRBV20-1 with TRBJ1-3; D not certain. CDR1 and CDR2 (germline): DFQATT, SNEGSKA (reference sequence). V was trimmed by 2 bases and J by 8 bases, leaving 7 bases between them. The CDR3 is made up of 11 amino acids.

The rearrangement joins TRBV5-1 to TRBJ2-7; 7 bases are shared with TRBD2. This CDR3 is 16 amino acids long. Unmatched junction bases numbered 13, after V lost 0 bases and J lost 7 bases. Germline CDR1 reads SGHRS; CDR2 reads YFSETQ. The CDR3 bases are TGCGCCAGCAGCTTGGGACTAGCAGGGACCGGTTCAGAGCAGTACTTC. The encoded protein is CASSLGLAGTGSEQYF. The whole variable domain, filled in from reference TRBV5-1 and TRBJ2-7, reads KAGVTQTPRYLIKTRGQQVTLSCSPISGHRSVSWYQQTPGQGLQFLFEYFSETQRNKGNFPGRFSGRQFSNSRSEMNVSTLELGDSALYLCASSLGLAGTGSEQYFGPGTRLTVT.